The 27 T cell receptor beta chains below all came from one sample that was sequenced in a study of T cell repertoires in cytomegalovirus infection. TCRdb analysed the reads with MiXCR anew, one entry per CDR3 protein. This table holds 900,000 to 950,000 distinct CDR3 sequences, 30% to 40% found once. These TCRs are of unknown antigen specificity. The sample was cultured CD8+ T cells from PBMCs, taken from culture after CMV antigen stimulation. These receptors came from a human donor in good health (CMV status not recorded). Some clones in this sample may be carry-over from other donors' samples.

The gene calls are TRBV10-3 and TRBJ2-5; 7 bases map to TRBD2. The J segment lost 1 base and the V segment lost 5 bases, leaving 7 bases of the junction unmatched. This CDR3 has 15 amino acids. Germline-derived CDR1 and CDR2 are ENHRY and SYGVKD. Here the CDR3 DNA reads TGTGCCATCAGTACCGGGAGCGGGGTCCAAGAGACCCAGTACTTC. Protein: CAISTGSGVQETQYF.

The gene calls are TRBV4-1 and TRBJ2-1; TRBD1 is a possible D gene (6 bases). The germline gives CDR1 MGHRA, CDR2 YSYEKL. The CDR3 sequence is 14 residues long. Trimming cost V 1 base and J 9 bases, with 13 bases left between them. This chain's CDR3 is CASSQGVGGVEQFF. CDR3 bases: TGCGCCAGCAGCCAAGGCGTTGGGGGCGTTGAGCAGTTCTTC.

This chain joins TRBV4-1 and TRBJ1-5; D is ambiguous. This CDR3 has 18 residues. Per germline, CDR1 MGHRA and CDR2 YSYEKL. Trimming left V 1 base short and J 0 bases short, with 16 bases between. Here the CDR3 reads CASSQVRHSSNSNQPQHF. In nucleotides, the CDR3 is TGCGCCAGCAGCCAAGTACGACACTCCTCAAATAGCAATCAGCCCCAGCATTTT.

This clonotype was observed a few times. This chain links TRBV25-1 with TRBJ2-7; a possible D gene is TRBD1 (6 bases). The germline V and J ends were trimmed by 2 bases and 1 base, with 15 bases remaining between them. The CDR3 is made up of 16 amino acids. Germline loops: CDR1 MGHDK, CDR2 SYGVNS. DNA for the CDR3: TGTGCCAGCAGTGAAGTAACGGACAGCCCGTCCTACGAGCAGTACTTC. Translating it yields CASSEVTDSPSYEQYF.

Concerning this clonotype: One base away lies a much larger clone, so this may be a sequencing read error. The J gene is TRBJ2-7, the V gene TRBV28, with a possible D match to TRBD2 (5 bases). Germline lookup yields CDR1 MDHEN and CDR2 SYDVKM. The CDR3 consists of 16 residues. The CDR3 reads CASSSPPGISSYDQYV. In DNA form, the CDR3 reads TGTGCCAGCAGTTCGCCCCCCGGGATAAGCTCCTACGATCAGTACGTC.

This clonotype was found a few times. The genes are TRBV6-1 and TRBJ2-7; D is undetermined. Per germline, CDR1 MNHNS and CDR2 SASEGT. This CDR3 comprises 17 residues. Trimming took 0 bases from V and 3 from J, leaving 18 bases between them. The CDR3 nucleotides read TGTGCCAGCAGTGAAGCAACTGAGTCAGTGCAGATCTACGAGCAGTACTTC. Translation gives CASSEATESVQIYEQYF.

This clonotype was found a few times. The V gene is TRBV12-3 or TRBV12-4, the J gene TRBJ1-4; D unresolved. V was clipped by 4 bases and J by 9 bases, with 15 bases between them. This CDR3 is 14 amino acids long. In DNA, the CDR3 is TGTGCCAGCAGTTCGCATCCTCCCTGGAAAAAACTGTTTTTT. It translates to CASSSHPPWKKLFF.

This chain joins TRBV6-2 or TRBV6-3 and TRBJ1-5; D perhaps matches TRBD1 (6 bases). Trimming removed 5 bases at V and 9 bases at J, with 14 bases between. The CDR3 has 13 residues. From germline, CDR1 is MNHEY and CDR2 SVGEGT. CDR3 amino acids: CASSPTVGGPQHF. For the CDR3, the DNA is TGTGCCAGCAGTCCTACGGTAGGGGGGCCCCAGCATTTT.

The CDR3 DNA sequence: TGTGCCAGCAGCCAAGAATATTCAGCCCGTATAGCAAAACTGTTTTTT. This codes for CASSQEYSARIAKLFF. The chain links TRBV4-2 to TRBJ1-4, with D unclear. The ends were cut back, 0 bases at V and 10 bases at J, with 18 bases in the middle. The CDR3 spans 16 residues. Germline CDR1 and CDR2: LGHNA and YNFKEQ.

This clonotype has only a few counts. This rearrangement joins TRBV24-1 to TRBJ2-5; D is possibly TRBD1 or TRBD2 (6 bases each). The CDR3 extends over 15 amino acids. The ends were cut back, 5 bases at V and 4 bases at J, with 16 bases in the middle. In germline, CDR1 is KGHDR, CDR2 SFDVKD. This chain's CDR3 is CATSGGWGAGETQYF. CDR3 nucleotides: TGTGCCACCAGTGGAGGATGGGGGGCTGGAGAGACCCAGTACTTC.

The chain joins TRBV19 to TRBJ2-1; weak D call: TRBD1 (6 bases). V lost 3 bases to trimming and J lost 4 bases, with 13 bases between them. The length of the CDR3 is 15 residues. The germline V gene has CDR1 LNHDA and CDR2 SQIVND (reference sequence). The CDR3 region has the DNA TGTGCCAGTAGTATCGGGTGGACAGCTTACAATGAGCAGTTCTTC. Translation gives CASSIGWTAYNEQFF.

For this clonotype: Its ends do not fully match the called genes, so a read error is possible. V usage is TRBV27 and J usage is TRBJ2-3; D may be TRBD1 (6 bases). The CDR3 spans 15 residues. Germline V lookup: CDR1 MNHEY, CDR2 SMNVEV (reference sequence). CDR3 loop: CANSLGTHSTDTQYF. Written as DNA, the CDR3 is TGTGCCAACAGTCTCGGGACACACAGCACAGATACGCAGTATTTT.

This chain joins TRBV29-1 and TRBJ2-3, with 10 bases identical to TRBD2. Trimming removed 7 bases from V and 2 bases from J; junction bases left unmatched: 3. Germline V gives CDR1 SQVTM, CDR2 ANQGSEA. This CDR3 contains 13 residues. The CDR3 nucleotides are TGCAGCGACGGACTAGCGGACACAGATACGCAGTATTTT. It is translated as CSDGLADTDTQYF.

DNA for the CDR3: TGTGCCAGCAGTGACTCATATACGCAGTATTTT. It yields the protein CASSDSYTQYF. V is TRBV6-4 and J is TRBJ2-3; D call uncertain. Trimming removed 0 bases at V and 7 bases at J, with 2 bases between. CDR3 size: 11 residues. The germline gives CDR1 MRHNA, CDR2 SNTAGT.

This clonotype was seen only once. The chain couples TRBV9 to TRBJ1-2; TRBD1 matches 8 bases. The J segment lost 4 bases and the V segment lost 3 bases, leaving 8 bases of the junction unmatched. From germline, CDR1 is SGDLS and CDR2 YYNGEE. There are 15 residues in the CDR3. CDR3 bases: TGTGCCAGCAGCGAACTCGACAGGGGAGCCTATGGCTACACCTTC. This gives the protein CASSELDRGAYGYTF.

This clonotype turned up a few times. The chain is built from TRBV24-1 and TRBJ1-2; the D is unclear. V shed 9 bases and J shed 5 bases, with 15 bases lying between them. Germline V gene sequence: CDR1 KGHDR, CDR2 SFDVKD. The CDR3 has 13 amino acids. Here the CDR3 DNA reads TGTGCCACCGGCGCGGGAACGGATTATGGCTACACCTTC. Protein sequence: CATGAGTDYGYTF.

This clonotype appeared many times. The gene calls are TRBV6-6 and TRBJ2-3, with D tentatively TRBD1 or TRBD2 (6 bases each). Between the trimmed V and J ends, which lost 2 bases and 3 bases, there was a span of 9 bases. The CDR3 sequence is 14 residues long. The germline gives CDR1 MNHNY, CDR2 SVGAGI (reference sequence). The CDR3 spells CASSYGGPTDTQYF. Written as DNA, the CDR3 is TGTGCCAGCAGTTACGGGGGGCCGACAGATACGCAGTATTTT.

As to this clonotype: A read error is likely, as this CDR3 ends without the conserved phenylalanine or tryptophan. V gene TRBV6-5 combines with J gene TRBJ1-2; TRBD1 aligns across 7 bases. Germline CDR1 is MNHEY and CDR2 is SVGAGI. The CDR3 covers 13 residues. J lost 7 bases, V lost 6 bases, and 8 bases had no gene match. CDR3: CASSTTGIFGYTS. In DNA, the CDR3 is TGTGCCAGCAGCACGACAGGGATTTTTGGCTACACCTCC.

The rearrangement uses TRBV3-1 and TRBJ2-2, with D unresolved. CDR3 size: 14 residues. CDR1 is LGHDT and CDR2 is YNNKEL in the germline V gene (reference sequence). The ends were cut back, 9 bases at V and 1 base at J, with 12 bases in the middle. CDR3 sequence: CASADVRNTGELFF. Written as DNA, the CDR3 is TGTGCCAGTGCTGATGTTCGGAACACCGGGGAGCTGTTTTTT.

CDR3 sequence reads: CAISEGGNNEQFF. As DNA, the CDR3 is TGTGCCATCAGTGAGGGGGGAAATAATGAGCAGTTCTTC. This chain joins TRBV10-3 and TRBJ2-1; D is tentatively TRBD1 or TRBD2 (5 bases each). The CDR3 extends over 13 amino acids. The germline gives CDR1 ENHRY, CDR2 SYGVKD. The ends were cut back, 2 bases at V and 7 bases at J, with 9 bases in the middle.

This clonotype was counted only a few times. The chain carries TRBV7-9 and TRBJ1-6, with no clear D. The CDR3 is 17 residues long. Between the trimmed V and J ends, which lost 1 base and 4 bases, there was a span of 14 bases. Germline values: CDR1 SEHNR, CDR2 FQNEAQ (reference sequence). This CDR3 is CASSLGHDTPYNSPLHF. CDR3 DNA sequence: TGTGCCAGCAGCTTAGGCCATGATACCCCTTATAATTCACCCCTCCACTTT. Full variable domain (missing parts from reference TRBV7-9 and TRBJ1-6): DTGVSQNPRHKITKRGQNVTFRCDPISEHNRLYWYRQTLGQGPEFLTYFQNEAQLEKSRLLSDRFSAERPKGSFSTLEIQRTEQGDSAMYLCASSLGHDTPYNSPLHFGNGTRLTVT.

This clonotype was seen a handful of times. The chain employs TRBV12-3 or TRBV12-4 and TRBJ2-5; D is perhaps TRBD1 or TRBD2 (5 bases each). The length of the CDR3 is 15 residues. The V gene lost 2 bases and the J gene lost 4 bases, with 14 bases spanning the gap. The CDR3 here is CASSLLDSQGETQYF. The CDR3 bases are TGTGCCAGCAGTTTATTGGACTCCCAGGGAGAGACCCAGTACTTC.

The chain employs TRBV7-9 and TRBJ1-2, with D unclear. Germline V gene lookup returns CDR1 SEHNR and CDR2 FQNEAQ (reference sequence). V lost 5 bases and J lost 2, with 9 bases in between. The CDR3 totals 13 residues. This CDR3 reads CASSGSGNYGYTF. CDR3 nucleotide sequence: TGTGCCAGCAGCGGCAGTGGGAACTATGGCTACACCTTC.

This clonotype was seen a single time. The chain has TRBV13 and TRBJ2-4; D ambiguous. The CDR3 spans 14 residues. Trimming cost V 5 bases and J 0 bases, with 8 bases left between them. Germline V lookup: CDR1 PRHDT, CDR2 FYEKMQ (reference sequence). In DNA form, the CDR3 reads TGTGCCAGCAGCCCGATGATAGCCAAAAACATTCAGTACTTC. As protein: CASSPMIAKNIQYF.

The chain is built from TRBV15 and TRBJ1-1; D gene ambiguous. Germline assignment: CDR1 LNHNV and CDR2 YYDKDF (reference sequence). Trimming left V 0 bases short and J 1 base short, with 9 bases between. The CDR3 has 15 amino acids. The CDR3 reads CATSRDQARNTEAFF. CDR3 sequence (DNA): TGTGCCACCAGCAGAGACCAGGCCAGGAACACTGAAGCTTTCTTT.

This clonotype was detected only a few times. The rearrangement links TRBV20-1 to TRBJ2-7; TRBD1 is a possible D gene (6 bases). The CDR3 spans 16 residues. V gave up 0 bases and J gave up 3 bases, with 18 bases separating them. Germline CDR1 and CDR2: DFQATT and SNEGSKA (reference sequence). As DNA, the CDR3 is TGCAGTGCTAGAGATGATCGGTTCCAGGGGAACTACGAGCAGTACTTC. Protein: CSARDDRFQGNYEQYF.

The V gene is TRBV4-1, the J gene TRBJ1-5; 8 bases line up with TRBD1. The germline gives CDR1 MGHRA, CDR2 YSYEKL. The J segment lost 6 bases and the V segment lost 1 base, leaving 5 bases of the junction unmatched. The length of the CDR3 is 15 residues. The CDR3 DNA sequence: TGCGCCAGCAGCCAAGCCCCAGGGGGCGGTCAGCCCCAGCATTTT. Protein: CASSQAPGGGQPQHF.